This is a list of T cell receptor beta chains from one sample in a study of T cell responses to AZD1222 COVID-19 vaccine. Measured with immunoSEQ multiplex PCR; TCRdb has only the in-frame clones, and not every one. This repertoire shows fewer than 110,000 clones, 75% to 95% found once; its top ten account for approximately 5.6%. This material consisted of peripheral blood, taken 28 days after the second AZD1222 dose. These receptors came from an adult who received the AZD1222 COVID-19 vaccine. Each CDR3 is given with its conserved first and last residue. The D gene is left open where the match is weak. Clone size is given for some rows only: seen once, a few or many times, or a class if the clone is expanded.

D gene,clone size,V gene,J gene,CDR3 protein,CDR3 DNA
NA,NA,TRBV5-5,TRBJ2-7,CASSFGGSSYEQYF,TGTGCCAGCAGCTTCGGGGGAAGCTCCTACGAGCAGTACTTC
NA,NA,TRBV6-5,TRBJ1-2,CASSYFRDATRVSYTF,TGTGCCAGCAGTTACTTCCGGGACGCTACTAGGGTGAGCTACACCTTC
NA,NA,TRBV2,TRBJ1-6,CASSVEGVSSPLHF,TGTGCCAGCAGTGTTGAAGGGGTTTCTTCACCCCTCCACTTT
NA,NA,TRBV30,TRBJ1-5,CAVERGGGQPQHF,TGTGCCGTTGAGAGGGGGGGCGGTCAGCCCCAGCATTTT
NA,NA,TRBV20-1,TRBJ2-3,CSASSGQSTDTQYF,TGCAGTGCTAGTTCTGGACAGAGCACAGATACGCAGTATTTT
NA,NA,TRBV7-8,TRBJ2-7,CASSLKKGRYEQYF,TGTGCCAGCAGCTTAAAAAAGGGCCGATACGAGCAGTACTTC
NA,NA,TRBV24-1,TRBJ2-6,CATSRGWDSGANVLTF,TGTGCCACCAGTCGGGGCTGGGACTCTGGGGCCAACGTCCTGACTTTC
TRBD1,NA,TRBV7-2,TRBJ1-1,CASSMRTGGMTTEAFF,TGTGCCAGCAGCATGAGGACAGGGGGCATGACCACTGAAGCTTTCTTT
NA,NA,TRBV5-1,TRBJ2-2,CASSGGAGTGELFF,TGCGCCAGCAGCGGGGGCGCGGGCACCGGGGAGCTGTTTTTT
NA,NA,TRBV5-4,TRBJ2-7,CASSLPSRIDEQYF,TGTGCCAGCAGCTTGCCTAGCAGGATCGACGAGCAGTACTTC
NA,NA,TRBV27,TRBJ1-2,CASSPGTRAYTF,TGTGCCAGCAGTCCAGGGACTCGTGCCTACACCTTC
NA,NA,TRBV6-5,TRBJ1-5,CASSLRPAGNQPQHF,TGTGCCAGCAGTCTCCGACCGGCGGGCAATCAGCCCCAGCATTTT
TRBD2,NA,TRBV12-5,TRBJ2-1,CASGLVPYSGRSYNEQFF,TGTGCTAGTGGTTTGGTCCCTTATAGCGGGAGATCCTACAATGAGCAGTTCTTC
NA,once,TRBV6-2/TRBV6-3,TRBJ2-3,CASSYSGGSTDTQYF,TGTGCCAGCAGTTACTCGGGCGGGAGCACAGATACGCAGTATTTT
TRBD1,NA,TRBV14,TRBJ1-2,CASSQDRGQGAERGYTF,TGTGCCAGCAGCCAAGATAGGGGTCAGGGGGCGGAAAGAGGCTACACCTTC
NA,NA,TRBV11-3,TRBJ1-1,CASSQMGGEGNTEAFF,TGTGCCAGCAGCCAGATGGGGGGGGAAGGGAACACTGAAGCTTTCTTT
NA,NA,TRBV4-3,TRBJ1-1,CASSQDMGWGMNTEAFF,TGCGCCAGCAGCCAAGATATGGGATGGGGCATGAACACTGAAGCTTTCTTT
NA,NA,TRBV30,TRBJ1-1,CAWSPQGEAFF,TGTGCCTGGAGTCCCCAGGGTGAAGCTTTCTTT
NA,NA,TRBV29-1,TRBJ2-1,CSVESRQTYNEQFF,TGCAGCGTTGAGTCTAGACAGACGTACAATGAGCAGTTCTTC
NA,once,TRBV24-1,TRBJ1-2,CATSDLNEVYGYTF,TGTGCCACCAGTGATTTGAATGAGGTCTATGGCTACACCTTC
NA,NA,TRBV27,TRBJ2-1,CASSRNNEQFF,TGTGCCAGCAGCCGTAACAATGAGCAGTTCTTC
NA,few,TRBV19,TRBJ1-5,CASSIVSGAHQPQHF,TGTGCCAGTAGTATAGTGTCAGGGGCCCATCAGCCCCAGCATTTT
TRBD2,once,TRBV30,TRBJ2-1,CAWSRTSGRAIFNNEQFF,TGTGCCTGGAGTCGGACTAGCGGGAGGGCCATTTTTAACAATGAGCAGTTCTTC
NA,NA,TRBV5-6,TRBJ2-2,CASSLGTPNTGELFF,TGTGCCAGCAGCTTGGGGACACCAAACACCGGGGAGCTGTTTTTT
NA,NA,TRBV29-1,TRBJ2-4,CSVRLLAKNIQYF,TGCAGCGTTCGTCTCCTAGCCAAAAACATTCAGTACTTC
NA,NA,TRBV19,TRBJ1-1,CASSIGTKNTEAFF,TGTGCCAGTAGTATCGGGACCAAAAACACTGAAGCTTTCTTT
TRBD1,NA,TRBV7-8,TRBJ1-1,CASSESLDRGLGTEAFF,TGTGCCAGCAGCGAAAGCTTGGACAGGGGGCTGGGCACTGAAGCTTTCTTT
NA,NA,TRBV12-3/TRBV12-4,TRBJ1-2,CASSLMDYGYTF,TGTGCCAGCAGTTTAATGGACTATGGCTACACCTTC
TRBD1,once,TRBV6-2/TRBV6-3,TRBJ1-1,CASSPWDRLRTEAFF,TGTGCCAGCAGTCCCTGGGACAGGTTGAGAACTGAAGCTTTCTTT
NA,once,TRBV19,TRBJ2-2,CASTPSGNTNTGELFF,TGTGCCAGTACCCCCTCGGGGAACACGAACACCGGGGAGCTGTTTTTT
TRBD1,NA,TRBV6-5,TRBJ2-5,CASRMDRAETQYF,TGTGCCAGCAGGATGGACAGGGCGGAGACCCAGTACTTC
TRBD1,few,TRBV4-1,TRBJ1-5,CASHPVPGGAPNQPQHF,TGCGCCAGCCACCCTGTCCCAGGGGGGGCCCCGAATCAGCCCCAGCATTTT
TRBD2,NA,TRBV7-8,TRBJ2-1,CASSLETSGVQFF,TGTGCCAGCAGCTTGGAGACTAGCGGGGTGCAGTTCTTC
NA,NA,TRBV7-9,TRBJ1-3,CASSRLGELGNTIYF,TGTGCCAGCAGCCGCCTTGGGGAGCTGGGAAACACCATATATTTT
NA,NA,TRBV29-1,TRBJ1-2,CSVEVTVNYGYTF,TGCAGCGTTGAAGTCACAGTTAACTATGGCTACACCTTC
NA,NA,TRBV19,TRBJ1-4,CASSAESATNEKLFF,TGTGCCAGTAGTGCTGAGTCTGCAACTAATGAAAAACTGTTTTTT
TRBD2,NA,TRBV5-1,TRBJ2-3,CASSLTLAGGQVDTQYF,TGCGCCAGCAGCCTAACTCTAGCGGGGGGGCAGGTAGATACGCAGTATTTT
TRBD1,once,TRBV4-1,TRBJ1-4,CASSQTGQGSNEKLFF,TGCGCCAGCAGCCAAACCGGACAGGGATCTAATGAAAAACTGTTTTTT
TRBD1,NA,TRBV12-3/TRBV12-4,TRBJ1-1,CASSWGQSFQAFF,TGTGCCAGCAGTTGGGGACAGTCATTCCAAGCTTTCTTT
NA,NA,TRBV6-4,TRBJ1-1,CASSVQGNTEAFF,TGTGCCAGCAGTGTACAGGGTAACACTGAAGCTTTCTTT
TRBD1,NA,TRBV6-1,TRBJ1-6,CASSDLAGGFLGYNSPLHF,TGTGCCAGCAGTGACTTGGCAGGGGGATTTCTGGGCTATAATTCACCCCTCCACTTT
TRBD2,NA,TRBV5-1,TRBJ2-1,CASSFSLADGDEQFF,TGCGCCAGCAGCTTTTCACTAGCGGATGGGGATGAGCAGTTCTTC
TRBD1,few,TRBV7-8,TRBJ2-7,CASSLRQGAIYEQYF,TGTGCCAGCAGCCTCAGACAGGGGGCAATTTACGAGCAGTACTTC
NA,NA,TRBV27,TRBJ2-7,CASSILRSYEQYF,TGTGCCAGCAGTATACTACGTTCCTACGAGCAGTACTTC
NA,NA,TRBV6-4,TRBJ2-3,CASPRRGRRTDTQYF,TGTGCCAGCCCTAGACGGGGACGCCGCACAGATACGCAGTATTTT
NA,NA,TRBV6-2/TRBV6-3,TRBJ2-3,CASSKKYTQYF,TGTGCCAGCAGCAAGAAGTATACGCAGTATTTT
TRBD2,NA,TRBV11-3,TRBJ2-3,CASSFDSRGGADTQYF,TGTGCCAGCAGCTTCGATTCCCGGGGGGGCGCAGATACGCAGTATTTT
TRBD2,NA,TRBV9,TRBJ2-5,CASSSSGRAYETQYF,TGTGCCAGCAGCTCTAGCGGGAGGGCCTACGAGACCCAGTACTTC
NA,NA,TRBV5-1,TRBJ2-5,CASSPDQETQYF,TGCGCCAGCAGCCCGGACCAAGAGACCCAGTACTTC
NA,NA,TRBV29-1,TRBJ2-5,CSVAVLGETQYF,TGCAGCGTTGCAGTGTTAGGAGAGACCCAGTACTTC
NA,NA,TRBV27,TRBJ1-4,CARGGTARRSTNEKLFF,TGTGCCAGAGGGGGGACCGCCCGACGCTCAACTAATGAAAAACTGTTTTTT
NA,NA,TRBV29-1,TRBJ2-7,CSVEGSRGAEQYF,TGCAGCGTTGAAGGGTCTCGAGGAGCCGAGCAGTACTTC